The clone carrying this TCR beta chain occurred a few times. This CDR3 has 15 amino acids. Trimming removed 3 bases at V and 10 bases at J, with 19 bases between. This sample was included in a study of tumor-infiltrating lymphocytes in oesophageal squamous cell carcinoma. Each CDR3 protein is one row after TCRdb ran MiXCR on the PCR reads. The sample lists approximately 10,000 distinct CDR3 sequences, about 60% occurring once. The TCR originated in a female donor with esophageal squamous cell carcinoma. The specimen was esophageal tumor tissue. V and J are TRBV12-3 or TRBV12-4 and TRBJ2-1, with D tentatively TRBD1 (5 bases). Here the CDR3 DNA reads TGTGCCAGCAGTTTCGGCTCAGGGCAGTCCTACGAGCAGTTCTTC. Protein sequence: CASSFGSGQSYEQFF.